This T cell receptor beta chain was found in a study of a mutant IDH1 vaccine in newly diagnosed glioma. Study-wide context: Patients began vaccination 4-6 weeks after radiotherapy alone, or with temozolomide cycles.

Comment on this clone: Its antigen is still unknown.

Noted time point: week 23, last vaccination. One vaccine dose held 300 ug of mutant IDH1 20-mer peptide and came with topical imiquimod. General study results and limits: Changes to the top peripheral T cell clonotypes appeared unrelated to pseudoprogression.

The repertoire was sequenced with immunoSEQ multiplex PCR; TCRdb's copy has only in-frame clones and lacks some. This sample has roughly 60,000 clones, with 85% found just once. The CDR3 runs to 16 residues. Trimming cost V 5 bases and J 3 bases; bases outside gene matches: 12. CDR1 and CDR2 from the germline V gene are MNHEY and SMNVEV (reference sequence). The input for sequencing was PBMCs, taken from a glioma patient whose treatment included an IDH1 peptide vaccine. The source of this sequence is a young man with glioma. V and J are TRBV27 and TRBJ2-7, with TRBD1 matching 8 bases. Written as DNA, the CDR3 is TGTGCCAGCAGTCCCTATGGGGGTGGACAGGGCTACGAGCAGTACTTC. Protein product: CASSPYGGGQGYEQYF.